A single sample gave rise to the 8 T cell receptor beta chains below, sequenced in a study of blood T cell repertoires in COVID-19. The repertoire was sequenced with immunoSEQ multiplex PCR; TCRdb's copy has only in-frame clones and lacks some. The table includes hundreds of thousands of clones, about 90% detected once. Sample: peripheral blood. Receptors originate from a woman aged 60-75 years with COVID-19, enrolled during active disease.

CDR3 protein: CAWGAGSGGDTQYF. CDR3 DNA: TGTGCCTGGGGGGCAGGGTCGGGTGGAGATACGCAGTATTTT. The chain employs TRBV30 and TRBJ2-3, with D maybe TRBD1 (5 bases). The CDR3 loop spans 14 amino acids. V was shortened by 5 bases and J by 5 bases, with 17 bases between the two germline ends. In germline, CDR1 is GTSNPN, CDR2 SVGIG (reference sequence).

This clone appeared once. This chain's CDR3 is CASSLSTVYGSNQPQHF. The CDR3 nucleotides are TGTGCCAGCAGTTTATCGACAGTTTACGGGAGCAATCAGCCCCAGCATTTT. The genes are TRBV27 and TRBJ1-5; D perhaps matches TRBD1 (5 bases). Between the trimmed V and J ends, which lost 0 bases and 1 base, there was a span of 13 bases. Germline CDR1 is MNHEY and CDR2 is SMNVEV (reference sequence). The CDR3 runs 17 residues.

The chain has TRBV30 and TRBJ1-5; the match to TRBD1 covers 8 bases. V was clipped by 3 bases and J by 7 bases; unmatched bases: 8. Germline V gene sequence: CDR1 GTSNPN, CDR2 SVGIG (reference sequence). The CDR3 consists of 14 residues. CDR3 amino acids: CAWSYRQGWQPQHF. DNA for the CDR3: TGTGCCTGGAGCTACCGACAGGGGTGGCAGCCCCAGCATTTT.

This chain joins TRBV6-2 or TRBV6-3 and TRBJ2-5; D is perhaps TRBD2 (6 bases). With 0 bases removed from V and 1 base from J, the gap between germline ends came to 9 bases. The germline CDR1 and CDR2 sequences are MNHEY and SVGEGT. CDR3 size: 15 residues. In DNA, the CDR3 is TGTGCCAGCAGTTACTCCCTGCGGGGCCAAGAGACCCAGTACTTC. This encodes CASSYSLRGQETQYF.

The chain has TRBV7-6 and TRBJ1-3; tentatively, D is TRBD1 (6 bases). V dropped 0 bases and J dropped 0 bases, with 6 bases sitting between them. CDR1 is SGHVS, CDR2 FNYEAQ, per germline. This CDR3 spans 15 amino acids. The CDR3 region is CASSLADSSGNTIYF. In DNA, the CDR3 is TGTGCCAGCAGCTTAGCGGACAGCTCTGGAAACACCATATATTTT. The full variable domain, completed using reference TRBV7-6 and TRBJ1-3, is GAGVSQSPRYKVTKRGQDVALRCDPISGHVSLYWYRQALGQGPEFLTYFNYEAQQDKSGLPNDRFSAERPEGSISTLTIQRTEQRDSAMYRCASSLADSSGNTIYFGEGSWLTVV.

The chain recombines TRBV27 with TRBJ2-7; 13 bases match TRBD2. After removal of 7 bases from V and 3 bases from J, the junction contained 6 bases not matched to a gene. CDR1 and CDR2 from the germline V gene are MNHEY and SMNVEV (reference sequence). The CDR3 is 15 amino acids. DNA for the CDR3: TGTGCCAGCAAAACGACTAGCGGGGGGTACTACGAGCAGTACTTC. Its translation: CASKTTSGGYYEQYF.

The CDR3 nucleotides read TGCGCCAGCAGCGGCGGACTGCAAGAGACCCAGTACTTC. Encoded protein: CASSGGLQETQYF. V is TRBV5-1 and J is TRBJ2-5; D is perhaps TRBD2 (5 bases). This CDR3 contains 13 residues. Germline CDR1 SGHRS, CDR2 YFSETQ. The ends were cut back, 4 bases at V and 2 bases at J, with 9 bases in the middle.

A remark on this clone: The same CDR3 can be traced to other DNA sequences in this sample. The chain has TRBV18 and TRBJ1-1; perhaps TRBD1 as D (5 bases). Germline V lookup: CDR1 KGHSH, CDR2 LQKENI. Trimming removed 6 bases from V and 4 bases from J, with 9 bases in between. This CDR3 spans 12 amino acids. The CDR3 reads CASSRQGTEAFF. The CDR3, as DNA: TGTGCCAGCTCCCGGCAGGGCACTGAAGCTTTCTTT.